These 15 T cell receptor beta chains were all obtained from the same sample, sequenced in a study of cytomegalovirus exposure and HLA in healthy donors. PCR primers comprised 60 Vbeta and 13 Jbeta primers. The protocol was immunoSEQ multiplex PCR, while the TCRdb copy is restricted to in-frame clones and leaves out a portion. The sample gives roughly 170,000 clones, roughly four fifths of which show up once; around 1.7% is in the top ten. The specimen was PBMCs. The receptors here all came from a man in his fifties in good health and CMV-seronegative.

The CDR3 loop reads CASSLSSVHEQFF. CDR3 DNA sequence: TGTGCCAGCAGCTTGTCCAGCGTTCATGAGCAGTTCTTC. V is TRBV7-2 and J is TRBJ2-1; D not certain. This CDR3 is 13 amino acids long. Germline values: CDR1 SGHTA, CDR2 FQGNSA. Trimming left V 3 bases short and J 8 bases short, with 11 bases between.

This clone occurred once. This chain uses TRBV19 with TRBJ1-2; D possibly corresponds to TRBD1 (6 bases). CDR3 length: 17 amino acids. Germline V gene lookup returns CDR1 LNHDA and CDR2 SQIVND (reference sequence). V was trimmed by 3 bases and J by 6 bases, leaving 23 bases between them. CDR3 sequence (DNA): TGTGCCAGTAGTATGGTTGGGACAAGGCCCCTAACACATGGCTACACCTTC. Its protein is CASSMVGTRPLTHGYTF.

CDR3 residues: CASSLQGGYTDTQYF. Here the CDR3 DNA reads TGTGCCAGCAGTTTACAGGGGGGATACACAGATACGCAGTATTTT. V and J are TRBV6-5 and TRBJ2-3; 8 bases match TRBD1. V lost 4 bases to trimming and J lost 2 bases; unmatched junction nucleotides: 5. Looked up from germline, CDR1 is MNHEY and CDR2 is SVGAGI. The CDR3 has 15 residues.

The V and J genes are TRBV29-1 and TRBJ1-5; 7 bases map to TRBD1. The CDR3 length is 15 residues. V shed 4 bases, J shed 3 bases, and the junction held 9 bases outside the gene matches. Germline V gene data show CDR1 as SQVTM and CDR2 as ANQGSEA. The DNA of the CDR3 is TGCAGCGTTGTGACGAGGACAGGCCTCAATCAGCCCCAGCATTTT. Amino acids: CSVVTRTGLNQPQHF. Complete variable domain (other parts from reference TRBV29-1 and TRBJ1-5): SAVISQKPSRDICQRGTSLTIQCQVDSQVTMMFWYRQQPGQSLTLIATANQGSEATYESGFVIDKFPISRPNLTFSTLTVSNMSPEDSSIYLCSVVTRTGLNQPQHFGDGTRLSIL.

V usage is TRBV7-6 and J usage is TRBJ2-5, with 11 bases matching TRBD2. The CDR3 spans 14 residues. From germline, CDR1 is SGHVS and CDR2 FNYEAQ. The V segment lost 5 bases and the J segment 3 bases; nucleotides outside the gene matches: 2. Here the CDR3 DNA reads TGTGCCAGCAGCCGTAGCGGGGGGGAAGAGACCCAGTACTTC. This encodes CASSRSGGEETQYF.

The J gene is TRBJ2-7, the V gene TRBV5-1; 10 positions match TRBD1. This CDR3 comprises 16 residues. V dropped 1 base and J dropped 7; count of bases not matched to a gene: 11. Per germline, CDR1 SGHRS and CDR2 YFSETQ. CDR3 DNA sequence: TGCGCCAGCAGCTTGCCCTACCGGGGACAGGGGAGGGAGCAGTACTTC. It yields the protein CASSLPYRGQGREQYF.

In the case of this clone: Other DNA sequences in this specimen translate into the identical CDR3. V usage is TRBV25-1 and J usage is TRBJ2-5, with D possibly TRBD1 on 5 matching bases. The CDR3 contains 13 residues. CDR1 MGHDK and CDR2 SYGVNS come from the germline V gene. V lost 7 bases and J 5 bases, leaving 14 bases between the germline ends. CDR3 bases: TGTGCCAGCATGGGCAGGGTGAAGGAGACCCAGTACTTC. Amino acids: CASMGRVKETQYF.

CDR3 sequence (DNA): TGTGCCAGCAGCTTAAAAGCTAGCGGGAGTTACAATGAGCAGTTCTTC. This translates into CASSLKASGSYNEQFF. This chain links TRBV7-2 with TRBJ2-1, with TRBD2 matching over 10 bases. V lost 2 bases, J lost 4 bases, and 5 bases stayed unmatched. The CDR3 has 16 residues. Germline values: CDR1 SGHTA, CDR2 FQGNSA.

The rearrangement uses TRBV4-2 and TRBJ2-5, with 10 bases identical to TRBD1. Germline V gene sequence: CDR1 LGHNA, CDR2 YNFKEQ. Germline trimming cut 1 base from V and 2 bases from J; bases unmatched to any gene: 1. This CDR3 contains 15 residues. The CDR3 region has the DNA TGTGCCAGCAGCCAAGGACAGGGGGCTCAAGAGACCCAGTACTTC. It encodes CASSQGQGAQETQYF.

The chain uses TRBV2 and TRBJ2-2; TRBD2 might be the D (6 bases). CDR1 SNHLY and CDR2 FYNNEI come from the germline V gene. This CDR3 is 14 amino acids long. Trimming pared 6 bases from V and 6 bases from J, leaving 14 bases between. For the CDR3, the DNA is TGTGCCAGCAGGGAGGGATGGCTCGCCGGGGAGCTGTTTTTT. Protein product: CASREGWLAGELFF.

The V and J genes are TRBV29-1 and TRBJ1-3; 7 positions agree with TRBD1. The CDR3 runs to 14 residues. From germline, CDR1 is SQVTM and CDR2 ANQGSEA. The ends lost 6 bases at V and 1 base at J; junction bases unmatched: 6. This CDR3 reads CSVYGQESGNTIYF. In DNA form, the CDR3 reads TGCAGCGTCTATGGACAGGAATCTGGAAACACCATATATTTT. The variable domain in full, with the rest retrieved from reference TRBV29-1 and TRBJ1-3, is SAVISQKPSRDICQRGTSLTIQCQVDSQVTMMFWYRQQPGQSLTLIATANQGSEATYESGFVIDKFPISRPNLTFSTLTVSNMSPEDSSIYLCSVYGQESGNTIYFGEGSWLTVV.

This chain links TRBV6-5 with TRBJ2-1; TRBD2 aligns across 13 bases. The V and J ends lost 2 bases and 8 bases, in that order; junction bases with no gene match: 3. This CDR3 comprises 15 residues. Germline values: CDR1 MNHEY, CDR2 SVGAGI. The chain's CDR3 is CASSYRTSGRDEQFF. The CDR3 DNA is TGTGCCAGCAGTTACCGGACTAGCGGGAGAGATGAGCAGTTCTTC.

In DNA form, the CDR3 reads TGCGCCAGCAGCTTTACAGGGGGCGCGGACACCATATATTTT. Residues: CASSFTGGADTIYF. The chain links TRBV5-1 to TRBJ1-3; 9 bases match TRBD1. CDR3 length equals 14 residues. Germline V lookup: CDR1 SGHRS, CDR2 YFSETQ. With 2 bases clipped from V and 8 bases from J, the junction kept 5 bases outside the gene matches. Variable domain in full (rest from reference TRBV5-1 and TRBJ1-3): KAGVTQTPRYLIKTRGQQVTLSCSPISGHRSVSWYQQTPGQGLQFLFEYFSETQRNKGNFPGRFSGRQFSNSRSEMNVSTLELGDSALYLCASSFTGGADTIYFGEGSWLTVV.

The rearrangement links TRBV15 to TRBJ2-3; 14 bases agree with TRBD2. Germline CDR1 and CDR2: LNHNV and YYDKDF (reference sequence). The CDR3 sequence is 17 residues long. With V trimmed by 9 bases and J by 8 bases, 16 bases remained unmatched. CDR3 nucleotides: TGTGCCACGAAAAGGCAAGGACTAGCGGGGGGTTTGGGTACGCAGTATTTT. This gives the protein CATKRQGLAGGLGTQYF.

The chain uses TRBV16 and TRBJ2-3; 7 bases line up with TRBD1. This CDR3 region has 18 residues. The germline V gene encodes CDR1 KGHSY and CDR2 FQNENV. The V and J ends lost 4 bases and 2 bases, in that order; junction bases with no gene match: 15. The CDR3 region has the DNA TGTGCCAGCAGCCCTGGGGCGGGTGACAGGGCGATCACAGATACGCAGTATTTT. Translated: CASSPGAGDRAITDTQYF.